Below, one T cell receptor beta chain is given with its context. This entry belongs to a study of cytomegalovirus exposure and HLA in healthy donors. The PCR had 60 Vbeta and 13 Jbeta primers. Measured with immunoSEQ multiplex PCR; TCRdb has only the in-frame clones, and not every one. The data hold about 170,000 clones, with 80% to 90% observed a single time. V was pared by 2 bases and J by 3 bases, with 13 bases between. The CDR3 consists of 15 residues. Germline lookup yields CDR1 SGHAT and CDR2 FQNNGV. The V gene is TRBV11-2, the J gene TRBJ1-1, with D possibly being TRBD1 (6 bases). The source of this sequence is a girl aged 10 to 17 in good health and CMV-seropositive. Sequencing was carried out using PBMCs. The CDR3 is CASSLRPDSHTEAFF. The CDR3 DNA sequence: TGTGCCAGCAGCTTAAGGCCGGACAGTCACACTGAAGCTTTCTTT.